Listed below are T cell receptor beta chains from one sample, sequenced in a study of cytomegalovirus exposure and HLA in healthy donors. Sequenced by immunoSEQ multiplex PCR; TCRdb stores in-frame clones only, minus some. The sample carries some 57,000 clones, about 69% recorded once. Source material: PBMCs. These receptors were taken from a woman younger than 45 in good health and CMV-seronegative. Each CDR3 is given with its conserved first and last residue. Each record gives: J gene, D gene, CDR3 length, clone size, V gene, CDR3 protein, CDR3 DNA. The D gene is left open where the match is weak. Size is stated for part of the rows, as once, few or many counts, or as a class when the clone is expanded.

>TRBJ1-1|TRBD1|15|.|TRBV6-5
CASSRRTGSNTEAFF
TGTGCCAGCAGTCGACGGACAGGATCGAACACTGAAGCTTTCTTT
>TRBJ2-6|.|14|.|TRBV19
CASSRGSGANVLTF
TGTGCCAGTAGTCGGGGGTCTGGGGCCAACGTCCTGACTTTC
>TRBJ1-1|.|12|.|TRBV7-2
CASSQVNTEAFF
TGTGCCAGCAGCCAGGTGAACACTGAAGCTTTCTTT
>TRBJ2-3|TRBD2|14|.|TRBV7-2
CASRPGLAADTQYF
TGTGCCAGCCGCCCGGGACTAGCGGCAGATACGCAGTATTTT
>TRBJ2-5|.|14|.|TRBV11-1
CASSARTGPETQYF
TGTGCCAGCAGCGCCCGGACTGGTCCGGAGACCCAGTACTTC
>TRBJ2-1|TRBD2|15|.|TRBV6-6
CASSYLAGGGNEQFF
TGTGCCAGCAGTTACCTGGCGGGGGGGGGCAATGAGCAGTTCTTC
>TRBJ2-1|TRBD2|15|once|TRBV6-1
CASSEGTSVYNEQFF
TGTGCCAGCAGTGAAGGGACTAGCGTTTACAATGAGCAGTTCTTC
>TRBJ2-1|TRBD1|16|.|TRBV7-2
CASSLDGTGFYNEQFF
TGTGCCAGCAGCTTAGACGGGACAGGGTTCTACAATGAGCAGTTCTTC
>TRBJ2-1|TRBD2|14|.|TRBV9
CASSGPGLGNEQFF
TGTGCCAGCAGCGGGCCGGGACTAGGCAATGAGCAGTTCTTC
>TRBJ1-4|TRBD1|15|.|TRBV7-8
CASSRAGTDNEKLFF
TGTGCCAGCAGCCGTGCCGGGACAGATAATGAAAAACTGTTTTTT